The next 14 T cell receptor beta chains were all read from a single sample in a study of cytomegalovirus exposure and HLA in healthy donors. PCR used 60 Vbeta primers and 13 Jbeta primers. Repertoires were generated with immunoSEQ multiplex PCR, while TCRdb's copy carries only in-frame clones and drops some. The repertoire holds 120,000 or so clones, roughly two thirds seen once, with roughly 1.6% in the top ten. The specimen sequenced was PBMCs. These receptors originate from a man younger than 40 in good health and CMV-seropositive.

This clone was recorded a few times. In this CDR3 the conserved last residue, phenylalanine or tryptophan, is missing, so a read error is likely. In DNA form, the CDR3 reads TGTGCCAGCAGCGTAAGACCAGGGGGGAGCTTCCAGCCCAAAAACACTGAAGCTTTCCTT. Its protein product is CASSVRPGGSFQPKNTEAFL. The chain links TRBV9 to TRBJ1-1, with 7 bases aligning to TRBD1. In germline, CDR1 is SGDLS, CDR2 YYNGEE. The junction had 20 bases not matched to a gene; V was cut back by 1 base and J by 2 bases. The length of the CDR3 is 20 residues.

The chain links TRBV19 to TRBJ2-1; 8 bases map to TRBD1. The CDR3 extends over 15 amino acids. Germline V gene lookup returns CDR1 LNHDA and CDR2 SQIVND (reference sequence). Losses at the gene ends were 6 bases for V and 3 bases for J; bases not matched to a gene: 7. The CDR3 region is CASRTTGGGYNEQFF. The CDR3 DNA reads as TGTGCCAGTAGGACCACAGGGGGAGGCTACAATGAGCAGTTCTTC.

The genes are TRBV29-1 and TRBJ2-1; tentative D call: TRBD2 (5 bases). Germline V gene data show CDR1 as SQVTM and CDR2 as ANQGSEA. V lost 4 bases, J lost 4 bases, and 14 bases lay in between. The length of the CDR3 is 14 residues. The CDR3 spells CSVVRDRGYNEQFF. For the CDR3, the DNA is TGCAGCGTTGTGAGGGATCGGGGTTACAATGAGCAGTTCTTC.

This sequence joins TRBV4-3 and TRBJ2-7; 7 nucleotides line up with TRBD1. Germline-derived CDR1 and CDR2 are LGHNA and YSLEER. The CDR3 is made up of 14 amino acids. The J segment lost 3 bases and the V segment lost 2 bases, leaving 4 bases of the junction unmatched. In nucleotides, the CDR3 is TGCGCCAGCAGCCAAATTGCAGGGGGCTACGAGCAGTACTTC. Translated, it gives CASSQIAGGYEQYF.

The chain employs TRBV30 and TRBJ2-7; 8 positions match TRBD1. There are 15 residues in the CDR3. J gave up 2 bases and V 0 bases, and 6 bases lay outside the gene matches. The germline gives CDR1 GTSNPN, CDR2 SVGIG (reference sequence). CDR3 sequence: CAWSVKDRETYEQYF. The CDR3 region has the DNA TGTGCCTGGAGTGTAAAGGACAGGGAAACCTACGAGCAGTACTTC.

The V and J genes are TRBV12-5 and TRBJ1-5; no clear D gene. Germline V lookup: CDR1 LGHNT, CDR2 FRNRAP. With 3 bases removed from V and 4 bases from J, the gap between germline ends came to 16 bases. The CDR3 is 16 amino acids. CDR3 residues: CASGLSDLVQNQPQHF. In nucleotides, the CDR3 is TGTGCTAGTGGTTTATCAGATTTGGTCCAAAATCAGCCCCAGCATTTT.

This clone was found a few times. The chain couples TRBV4-1 to TRBJ2-3; 10 nucleotides align to TRBD2. The CDR3 runs to 15 residues. With V trimmed by 4 bases and J by 4 bases, 5 bases remained unmatched. From germline, CDR1 is MGHRA and CDR2 YSYEKL. CDR3 sequence (DNA): TGCGCCAGCAGCCCCTTCGGACTAGCGGCAGATACGCAGTATTTT. It specifies CASSPFGLAADTQYF.

This clone was seen a few times. The V call is TRBV4-3, the J call TRBJ1-2; 9 bases align to TRBD1. The CDR3 covers 17 residues. Germline V CDR1 and CDR2: LGHNA, YSLEER. The V gene end was trimmed by 2 bases and the J gene end by 6 bases; junction bases not matched to a gene: 13. The CDR3 coding sequence is TGCGCCAGCAGCCAATTTGATTTCCGGACAGGGGCAAATGGCTACACCTTC. It is translated as CASSQFDFRTGANGYTF.

This clone was seen a few times. The chain has TRBV21-1 and TRBJ2-3; TRBD2, the table's D call, was not compared with the DNA. TRBV21-1 is given as a pseudogene. This CDR3 spans 19 amino acids. The CDR3 coding sequence is TGTGCCAGCAGCAAAGGGGCGGGGGCCGCCTGGTGGGGCACAGATACGCAGTATTTT. As protein: CASSKGAGAAWWGTDTQYF.

A few counts support this clone. The chain recombines TRBV5-1 with TRBJ2-1; 12 positions match TRBD2. The CDR3 has 17 amino acids. V lost 0 bases, J lost 3 bases, and 4 bases stayed unmatched. Per germline, CDR1 SGHRS and CDR2 YFSETQ. CDR3 sequence reads: CASSLGTSGNRYNEQFF. The DNA for the CDR3 is TGCGCCAGCAGCTTGGGGACTAGCGGGAACCGCTACAATGAGCAGTTCTTC.

The CDR3 here is CASIRQAGVSNEQYF. CDR3 coding DNA: TGTGCCAGCATCCGCCAAGCGGGAGTGTCGAACGAGCAGTACTTC. The rearrangement uses TRBV6-1 and TRBJ2-7; 8 nucleotides match TRBD2. V was pared by 7 bases and J by 5 bases, with 13 bases of the junction left unmatched. The CDR3 loop spans 15 amino acids. Per germline, CDR1 MNHNS and CDR2 SASEGT.

This chain joins TRBV18 and TRBJ2-5; TRBD1 matches at 9 bases. The CDR3 sequence is 14 residues long. Germline V lookup: CDR1 KGHSH, CDR2 LQKENI. Trimming cost V 6 bases and J 4 bases; bases outside gene matches: 6. In DNA, the CDR3 is TGTGCCAGCTCTCCCGGACAGGGGCTAGAGACCCAGTACTTC. Encoded protein: CASSPGQGLETQYF.

About this clone itself: Given the absence of the conserved phenylalanine or tryptophan at the CDR3 end, a read error is likely. This chain joins TRBV5-4 and TRBJ1-2; D is perhaps TRBD1 (6 bases). The V end was cut by 0 bases, the J end by 11 bases, with 23 bases between. This CDR3 is 16 amino acids long. Germline lookup yields CDR1 SGHNT and CDR2 YYREEE (reference sequence). In nucleotides, the CDR3 is TGTGCCAGCAGCTTGGCCCCACAGGGTATGACTAATCCTTACACCCTC. Amino acids: CASSLAPQGMTNPYTL.

The table lists this clone with a count of one. This chain uses TRBV19 with TRBJ1-5, with 7 bases that match TRBD1. This CDR3 has 14 residues. Germline CDR1 and CDR2: LNHDA and SQIVND (reference sequence). The J segment lost 4 bases and the V segment lost 5 bases, leaving 5 bases of the junction unmatched. CDR3 protein: CASSLQGNNQPQHF. CDR3 sequence (DNA): TGTGCCAGTAGTTTACAGGGGAATAATCAGCCCCAGCATTTT.